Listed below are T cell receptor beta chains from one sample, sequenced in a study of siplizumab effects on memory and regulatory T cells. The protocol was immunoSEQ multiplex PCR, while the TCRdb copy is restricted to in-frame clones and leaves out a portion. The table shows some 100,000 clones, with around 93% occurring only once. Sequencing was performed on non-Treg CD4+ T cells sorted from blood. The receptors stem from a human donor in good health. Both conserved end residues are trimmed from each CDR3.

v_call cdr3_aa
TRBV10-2 ASSGRVPTGELF
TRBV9 ASSVDPHSGANVLT
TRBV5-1 ASSLRLVQNREDTEAF
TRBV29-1 SVGASGGASFRTDTQY
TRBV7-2 ASSLIDRDTQY
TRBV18 ASSPPSQLASGSTGELF
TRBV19 ASSIAENTEAF
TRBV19 ASSRDGRHTDTQY
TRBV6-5 AAGDTDTQY
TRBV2 ASSEASPSGREQY
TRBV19 ASSTLAGGDYEQY
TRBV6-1 ASSNRDRDYGYT
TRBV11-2 ASSLSQQETQY
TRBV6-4 ASSDSPGHTRGSNQPQH
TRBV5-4 ASSLGLAGTDTQY
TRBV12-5 ASVLGGFSEAF
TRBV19 ASSSDRGQETQY
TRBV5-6 ASSLVGGEQY
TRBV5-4 ASSLGTGTPLY
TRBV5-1 ASSLGINYWNTEAF
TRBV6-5 ASSEDTNYGYT
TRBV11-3 ASSLVGGLRNTGELF